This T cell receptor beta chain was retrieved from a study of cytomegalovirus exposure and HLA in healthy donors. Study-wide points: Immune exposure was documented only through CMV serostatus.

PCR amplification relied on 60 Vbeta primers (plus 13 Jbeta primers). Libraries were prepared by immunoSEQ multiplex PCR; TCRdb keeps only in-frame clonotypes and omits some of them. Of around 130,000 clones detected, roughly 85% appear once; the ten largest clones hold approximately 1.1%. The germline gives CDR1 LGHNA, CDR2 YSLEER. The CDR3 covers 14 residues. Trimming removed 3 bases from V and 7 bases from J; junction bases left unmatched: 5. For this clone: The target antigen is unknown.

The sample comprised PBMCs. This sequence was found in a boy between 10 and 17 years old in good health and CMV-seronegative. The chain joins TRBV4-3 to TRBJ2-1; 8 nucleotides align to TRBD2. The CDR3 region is CASSQEGLGNEQFF. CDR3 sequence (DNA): TGCGCCAGCAGCCAGGAGGGACTAGGGAATGAGCAGTTCTTC.